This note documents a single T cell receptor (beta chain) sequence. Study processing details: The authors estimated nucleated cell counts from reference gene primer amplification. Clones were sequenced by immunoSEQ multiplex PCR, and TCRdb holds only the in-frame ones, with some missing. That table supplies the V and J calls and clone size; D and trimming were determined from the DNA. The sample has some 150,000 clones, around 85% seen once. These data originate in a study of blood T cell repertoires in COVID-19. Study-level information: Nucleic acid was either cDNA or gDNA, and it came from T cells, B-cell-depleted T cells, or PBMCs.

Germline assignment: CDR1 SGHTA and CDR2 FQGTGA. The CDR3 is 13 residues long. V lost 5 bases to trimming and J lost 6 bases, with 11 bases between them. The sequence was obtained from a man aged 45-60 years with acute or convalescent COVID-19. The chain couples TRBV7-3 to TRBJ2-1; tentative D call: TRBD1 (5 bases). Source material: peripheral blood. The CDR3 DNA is TGTGCCAGCAGCCCGATCCAGGGCAATGAGCAGTTCTTC. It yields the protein CASSPIQGNEQFF.